The T cell receptor (beta chain) described here comes from a study of CD8 T cells in ankylosing spondylitis. This clonotype was found many times. With 7 bases removed from V and 1 base from J, the gap between germline ends came to 9 bases. CDR3 length: 13 amino acids. A single record per CDR3 protein comes from TCRdb applying MiXCR to the 5' RACE reads. Of over 200,000 distinct CDR3 sequences in the sample, 10% to 13% were seen once. The sample comprised blood, either unsorted or a sorted T cell fraction (not recorded which). V gene TRBV12-3 or TRBV12-4 combines with J gene TRBJ2-3; possibly TRBD2 for D (5 bases). The TCR sequence derives from a male donor with ankylosing spondylitis or in good health (not recorded which). The CDR3 nucleotides are TGTGCCAGCAATCAAGCGGGCACAGATACGCAGTATTTT. Translating it yields CASNQAGTDTQYF.